This is a list of T cell receptor beta chains from one sample in a study of T cell changes during pregnancy in multiple sclerosis. Using immunoSEQ multiplex PCR, the repertoire was profiled, and TCRdb retains in-frame clones only, with some absent. The sample holds tens of thousands of clones, 92% seen once. Material: peripheral blood, obtained in the third trimester of pregnancy. These receptors originate from a female donor in good health, enrolled as a control in a pregnancy study. Both conserved end residues are part of each CDR3. D genes are given only for firm matches. Some rows mark clone size as missing; the rest say once, few, many or name a class of expanded clone.

abundance	j_gene	v_gene	d_gene	CDR3nt	CDR3aa
-	TRBJ2-7	TRBV6-5	-	TGTGCCAGCAGTTACTCGGCCGTGGGGCCCTACGAGCAGTACTTC	CASSYSAVGPYEQYF
-	TRBJ2-1	TRBV5-4	TRBD2	TGTGCCAGCAGCCCCCCCGGGAGCGGGAGGAGGTTGAATGAGCAGTTCTTC	CASSPPGSGRRLNEQFF
-	TRBJ1-4	TRBV7-2	TRBD1	TGTGCCAGCAGCTCCGGGACAGGGCTTAATGAAAAACTGTTTTTT	CASSSGTGLNEKLFF
-	TRBJ2-5	TRBV1	-	TGCACCAGCAGCCAAGATTCTAGCGGGGGCCCCGGGGAGACCCAGTACTTC	CTSSQDSSGGPGETQYF
-	TRBJ2-1	TRBV29-1	TRBD2	TGCAGCGTCGCATCGGGAGGGCCTGATGAGCAGTTCTTC	CSVASGGPDEQFF
-	TRBJ1-4	TRBV9	-	TGTGCCAGCAGCGTAGAATGGCGGGGGGAAAAACTGTTTTTT	CASSVEWRGEKLFF
-	TRBJ1-3	TRBV7-6	-	TGTGCCAGCAGTCCGGGACATATCGGTCCCCTCTCTGGAAACACCATATATTTT	CASSPGHIGPLSGNTIYF
-	TRBJ2-3	TRBV29-1	TRBD2	TGCAGCGTTGGGTCCCGGGAGGCAAGCACAGATACGCAGTATTTT	CSVGSREASTDTQYF
-	TRBJ2-1	TRBV28	-	TGTGCCAGCAGTTTATACGGGGTCGCGTACAATGAGCAGTTCTTC	CASSLYGVAYNEQFF
-	TRBJ2-7	TRBV5-4	TRBD1	TGTGCCAGCAGCCAGACAGGGGAATCCTACGAGCAGTACTTC	CASSQTGESYEQYF
-	TRBJ1-2	TRBV20-1	-	TGCAGTGCTAGAGAGGGAGGGGGCTACACCTTC	CSAREGGGYTF
-	TRBJ2-2	TRBV18	TRBD2	TGTGCCAGCTCACCGGCTAGCGGGGTTACCGGGGAGCTGTTTTTT	CASSPASGVTGELFF
-	TRBJ1-4	TRBV15	-	TGTGCCACCAGCAGATCAGTTACCCACGGACAGAGTAATGAAAAACTGTTTTTT	CATSRSVTHGQSNEKLFF
-	TRBJ2-7	TRBV27	TRBD2	TGTGCCAGCAGTTTTAGCGGGAAGAAGCAGTACTTC	CASSFSGKKQYF
-	TRBJ1-2	TRBV27	-	TGTGCCAGCAGTTTAATACAGGGAGATGGCTACACCTTC	CASSLIQGDGYTF
-	TRBJ2-2	TRBV28	-	TGTGCCAGCAGTCCGCAGGGTGTCTCCGGGGAGCTGTTTTTT	CASSPQGVSGELFF
-	TRBJ2-1	TRBV7-2	TRBD2	TGTGCCAGCAGCCGAGGACTAGCGGCAAACAATGAGCAGTTCTTC	CASSRGLAANNEQFF
-	TRBJ2-3	TRBV6-1	TRBD2	TGTGCCAGCAGTGAGTCACTAGCGGGGGGCACAGATACGCAGTATTTT	CASSESLAGGTDTQYF
-	TRBJ1-1	TRBV7-9	TRBD1	TGTGCCAGCAGAGATGACAGGGTGAACACTGAAGCTTTCTTT	CASRDDRVNTEAFF
-	TRBJ1-5	TRBV7-9	-	TGTGCCAGCAGCGACGAGGGATCTCAGCCCCAGCATTTT	CASSDEGSQPQHF
-	TRBJ1-2	TRBV19	-	TGTGCCAGTAGTCTCCGGACAAGTCAGGATTATGGCTACACCTTC	CASSLRTSQDYGYTF
-	TRBJ1-3	TRBV19	-	TGTGCCAGTAGTATTAAACAGAACTCTGGAAACACCATATATTTT	CASSIKQNSGNTIYF
-	TRBJ1-1	TRBV4-1	TRBD1	TGCGCCAGCACGGGGGACAGTTATTTTTCTGGGAACACTGAAGCTTTCTTT	CASTGDSYFSGNTEAFF
-	TRBJ1-2	TRBV6-1	-	TGTGCCAGCAGCGGACACCTCTATGGCTACACCTTC	CASSGHLYGYTF
-	TRBJ2-1	TRBV5-1	TRBD2	TGCGCCAGCACCCGCGGGAGGGCCCTGGATGAGCAGTTCTTC	CASTRGRALDEQFF
-	TRBJ2-7	TRBV19	-	TGTGCCAGTAGTATTGACACCAACTCCTACGAGCAGTACTTC	CASSIDTNSYEQYF
once	TRBJ2-1	TRBV30	TRBD2	TGTGCCTGGAGTCTCGGGACTAGCGGTCGGTTCTTC	CAWSLGTSGRFF
-	TRBJ2-3	TRBV15	-	TGTGCCACCAGCAGAGATGGAGGGGGGGCTTCCACAGATACGCAGTATTTT	CATSRDGGGASTDTQYF
-	TRBJ1-1	TRBV5-6	TRBD1	TGTGCCAGCAGCCCCGGGACAGGATGGAACACTGAAGCTTTCTTT	CASSPGTGWNTEAFF
-	TRBJ2-1	TRBV6-5	-	TGTGCCAGCAGTTCTAGGGGTTTCGAGCAGTTCTTC	CASSSRGFEQFF
once	TRBJ1-6	TRBV5-1	TRBD1	TGCGCCAGCAGCTTGGCCGGGACAGGGTTTGGCGTTTCACCCCTCCACTTT	CASSLAGTGFGVSPLHF
once	TRBJ2-7	TRBV5-8	TRBD1	TGTGCCAGCAGGGCGACAGGGGCATCCTACGAGCAGTACTTC	CASRATGASYEQYF
-	TRBJ2-1	TRBV7-3	-	TGTGCCAGCAGCTTAACAGCGGGCAGCTCCTACAATGAGCAGTTCTTC	CASSLTAGSSYNEQFF
-	TRBJ2-7	TRBV28	-	TGTGCCAGCATCCCTAGTCTCGGAAGAAACTACGAGCAGTACTTC	CASIPSLGRNYEQYF
-	TRBJ1-3	TRBV19	-	TGTGCCAGTAGCCTAGGGGACATCCTCTTCTCTGGAAACACCATATATTTT	CASSLGDILFSGNTIYF
-	TRBJ2-5	TRBV5-1	-	TGCGCCAGCAGCCCCGGGAATAGGACGTGGGAGACCCAGTACTTC	CASSPGNRTWETQYF
once	TRBJ2-7	TRBV2	TRBD2	TGTGCCAGCCGCGGGACTAGCGGGAGTTACGAGCAGTACTTC	CASRGTSGSYEQYF
-	TRBJ2-5	TRBV2	TRBD2	TGTGCCAGCAGGAGAATCGGGACTAGGGTTCTTAGTCAAGAGACCCAGTACTTC	CASRRIGTRVLSQETQYF
-	TRBJ1-1	TRBV19	-	TGTGCCAGTAGTACGAACATGAACACTGAAGCTTTCTTT	CASSTNMNTEAFF
-	TRBJ2-5	TRBV4-3	-	TGCGCCAGCACCCGATCAGGGGAGCGGGGAGAGACCCAGTACTTC	CASTRSGERGETQYF
-	TRBJ2-7	TRBV4-1	-	TGCGCCAGCAGCCACCCCGGAGGGGGCCACTCCTACGAGCAGTACTTC	CASSHPGGGHSYEQYF
-	TRBJ2-3	TRBV6-1	-	TGTGCCAGCAGTGAAGAAGCCGAGTTTACGCAGTATTTT	CASSEEAEFTQYF
once	TRBJ2-1	TRBV2	TRBD2	TGTGCCAGCAGTCCTCTCCGGACTAGCGAGAATGAGCAGTTCTTC	CASSPLRTSENEQFF
-	TRBJ2-7	TRBV6-1	-	TGTGCCAGCAGTCCTTCCTACGAGCAGTACTTC	CASSPSYEQYF